These T cell receptor beta chains were read from a single sample in a study of regulatory T cells in long-lasting Graves disease. TCRdb reanalysed the multiplex PCR reads using MiXCR and keeps one entry per CDR3 protein. The sample lists roughly 500,000 distinct CDR3 sequences; around 15% were seen once. In addition, the sample was reused for a study of T cells in Graves' hyperthyroidism and ophthalmopathy.

The input for sequencing was peripheral blood mononuclear cells (PBMCs), taken at new diagnosis, from a patient treated with antithyroid drugs. The receptors were gathered from a woman in her forties or fifties with Graves disease. CDR3s leave out the opening cysteine and the closing phenylalanine or tryptophan.

TRBV11-2,TRBJ2-3,ASSLVVRDRDTQY
TRBV5-1,TRBJ2-5,ASSSRGEWETQY
TRBV29-1,TRBJ2-5,SVEDILGPFQETQC
TRBV24-1,TRBJ2-3,ATSDLPGADTQY
TRBV28,TRBJ2-5,ASSFQGGFEIQY
TRBV18,TRBJ2-7,ASQTSGSYEQY
TRBV2,TRBJ2-4,ASSGLQFY
TRBV27,TRBJ2-7,ASSELTSAEQC
TRBV10-3,TRBJ2-1,AISVDRLAGVNEQF
TRBV27,TRBJ2-2,ASSLPAGPNTGELF
TRBV3-1,TRBJ2-2,ASSQELGPGAGELF
TRBV7-6,TRBJ2-7,ASSPETRHEQY
TRBV7-2,TRBJ2-1,ASSTKRDTSMNEQF
TRBV19,TRBJ2-2,ASSITNTGELF
TRBV4-1,TRBJ2-1,ASSQIDSSSYNEQF
TRBV5-1,TRBJ1-4,ASSPDRVEEKLF
TRBV19,TRBJ1-4,ASSSPGQETEKLF
TRBV5-1,TRBJ2-5,ASSWGGAGQETQY
TRBV9,TRBJ2-5,ASSAVGTAQETQY
TRBV7-9,TRBJ2-1,ASSSSGNSYNEQF
TRBV7-9,TRBJ2-1,ASSLEAEYNEQF
TRBV5-6,TRBJ1-1,ASSSSWQDTEAF
TRBV24-1,TRBJ2-7,ATSDSSYEQY
TRBV2,TRBJ1-5,ASSPGQKQPQH
TRBV7-2,TRBJ2-7,ASSLGSSGGHYEQY
TRBV27,TRBJ1-2,ASSPDRDRGAKTTAYGYT
TRBV4-1,TRBJ2-3,ASRVTGLTGDTQY
TRBV3-1,TRBJ1-2,ASSRRWENYGYT